The 9 T cell receptor beta chains reported below all come from one sample, sequenced in a study of cytomegalovirus exposure and HLA in healthy donors. The primer mix had 60 Vbeta and 13 Jbeta primers. Assay used: immunoSEQ multiplex PCR; TCRdb lists only in-frame clones, some missing. The sample has 130,000 or so clones, 75% to 80% seen once. What was sequenced was PBMCs. All receptors come from a female donor in good health and CMV-seronegative.

The chain carries TRBV6-5 and TRBJ2-5; 7 nucleotides agree with TRBD2. TRBJ2-7 explains the end of the DNA better; the J call may be wrong. This CDR3 comprises 14 residues. CDR1 MNHEY and CDR2 SVGAGI come from the germline V gene. CDR3 amino acids: CASSNRAGSYEQYF. In DNA form, the CDR3 reads TGTGCCAGCAGCAACCGAGCGGGATCCTACGAGCAGTACTTC.

V is TRBV19 and J is TRBJ1-1; weak D call: TRBD1 (5 bases). Germline V gives CDR1 LNHDA, CDR2 SQIVND (reference sequence). This CDR3 is 13 amino acids long. V lost 3 bases to trimming and J lost 6 bases, with 11 bases between them. The DNA for the CDR3 is TGTGCCAGTAGTATCCTGGCGACAGCTGAAGCTTTCTTT. This codes for CASSILATAEAFF.

The chain links TRBV19 to TRBJ2-5, with D possibly being TRBD2 (6 bases). Germline CDR1 reads LNHDA; CDR2 reads SQIVND (reference sequence). V lost 4 bases and J 5 bases, leaving 11 bases between the germline ends. This CDR3 region has 13 residues. The DNA for the CDR3 is TGTGCCAGTAGTAAAAATGGAGGGGAGACCCAGTACTTC. The encoded protein is CASSKNGGETQYF. The full variable domain, with the rest looked up from reference TRBV19 and TRBJ2-5, is DGGITQSPKYLFRKEGQNVTLSCEQNLNHDAMYWYRQDPGQGLRLIYYSQIVNDFQKGDIAEGYSVSREKKESFPLTVTSAQKNPTAFYLCASSKNGGETQYFGPGTRLLVL.

The CDR3 loop is CAIRPGQGFGEQYF. CDR3 sequence (DNA): TGTGCCATACGCCCGGGACAGGGTTTCGGCGAGCAGTACTTC. V usage is TRBV10-3 and J usage is TRBJ2-5; TRBD1 matches at 9 bases. The J call may be mistaken, given a closer DNA end match to TRBJ2-7. Germline assignment: CDR1 ENHRY and CDR2 SYGVKD. The CDR3 sequence is 14 residues long.

J is TRBJ1-2 and V is TRBV27; 12 bases align to TRBD1. The junction had 5 bases not matched to a gene; V was cut back by 6 bases and J by 6 bases. The CDR3 runs 14 residues. The germline gives CDR1 MNHEY, CDR2 SMNVEV (reference sequence). The CDR3, as DNA: TGTGCCAGCAGGGGGGACAGGGGGCTAGATGGCTACACCTTC. It specifies CASRGDRGLDGYTF.

This chain joins TRBV28 and TRBJ1-1; D perhaps matches TRBD1 (6 bases). Trimming removed 8 bases at V and 1 base at J, with 14 bases between. Germline CDR1 and CDR2: MDHEN and SYDVKM. The CDR3 loop spans 14 amino acids. This CDR3 is CASSSGQRNTEAFF. In DNA form, the CDR3 reads TGTGCCAGCTCCTCGGGACAACGGAACACTGAAGCTTTCTTT.

The chain joins TRBV11-2 to TRBJ2-1; TRBD2 might be the D (7 bases). CDR1 is SGHAT and CDR2 is FQNNGV in the germline V gene. CDR3 length: 15 amino acids. V gave up 2 bases and J gave up 8 bases, with 16 bases separating them. The CDR3 loop reads CASSLWGGGSDEQFF. CDR3 DNA: TGTGCCAGCAGCTTATGGGGCGGGGGCAGCGATGAGCAGTTCTTC. The full variable domain, its missing parts supplied by reference TRBV11-2 and TRBJ2-1, is EAGVAQSPRYKIIEKRQSVAFWCNPISGHATLYWYQQILGQGPKLLIQFQNNGVVDDSQLPKDRFSAERLKGVDSTLKIQPAKLEDSAVYLCASSLWGGGSDEQFFGPGTRLTVL.

The chain is built from TRBV10-3 and TRBJ1-2; D is perhaps TRBD1 (5 bases). V dropped 6 bases and J dropped 6 bases, with 14 bases sitting between them. Germline CDR1 is ENHRY and CDR2 is SYGVKD. CDR3 length: 13 amino acids. CDR3 in amino acids: CAISVYFRDGYTF. The CDR3 DNA reads TGTGCCATCAGCGTTTATTTCAGGGATGGCTACACCTTC.

The chain has TRBV5-1 and TRBJ2-3; D call uncertain. V was cut by 4 bases and J by 2 bases, with 11 bases left in between. In germline, CDR1 is SGHRS, CDR2 YFSETQ. The CDR3 totals 14 residues. CDR3 residues: CASSPTRHTDTQYF. In DNA, the CDR3 is TGCGCCAGCAGCCCTACGAGGCACACAGATACGCAGTATTTT.